These 31 T cell receptor beta chains came from one sample sequenced in a study of T cells after posttransplantation cyclophosphamide. The protocol was immunoSEQ multiplex PCR, while the TCRdb copy is restricted to in-frame clones and leaves out a portion. The repertoire consists of roughly 35,000 clones, none detected only once. The sample was PBMCs. The receptors originated from a girl aged 5-17 years in good health, CMV-negative, and a related stem cell transplant donor.

In this sample, this clone turned up many times. The genes are TRBV5-1 and TRBJ2-5; D may be TRBD2 (5 bases). V dropped 2 bases and J dropped 2 bases, with 13 bases sitting between them. The germline V gene encodes CDR1 SGHRS and CDR2 YFSETQ. CDR3 length: 15 amino acids. Here the CDR3 reads CASSFSSGEQETQYF. CDR3 in DNA: TGCGCCAGCAGCTTTTCCTCCGGGGAACAAGAGACCCAGTACTTC.

This clone has a count of ten or more. The V and J genes are TRBV5-1 and TRBJ2-7; weak D call: TRBD1 (5 bases). V lost 4 bases and J 3 bases, leaving 14 bases between the germline ends. The CDR3 runs 14 residues. Germline loops: CDR1 SGHRS, CDR2 YFSETQ. The CDR3 sequence: CASSPVSQGYEQYF. In DNA form, the CDR3 reads TGCGCCAGCAGCCCGGTGAGCCAGGGCTACGAGCAGTACTTC. Full variable domain (missing parts from reference TRBV5-1 and TRBJ2-7): KAGVTQTPRYLIKTRGQQVTLSCSPISGHRSVSWYQQTPGQGLQFLFEYFSETQRNKGNFPGRFSGRQFSNSRSEMNVSTLELGDSALYLCASSPVSQGYEQYFGPGTRLTVT.

This clone has ten or more counts. The rearrangement uses TRBV9 and TRBJ2-7, with TRBD2 matching 7 bases. Germline V lookup: CDR1 SGDLS, CDR2 YYNGEE. Trimming cost V 0 bases and J 5 bases; bases outside gene matches: 8. The CDR3 length is 15 residues. CDR3 sequence (DNA): TGTGCCAGCAGCGTAGTGGGGGGGAGGGCACACGAGCAGTACTTC. It is translated as CASSVVGGRAHEQYF. Together with reference TRBV9 and TRBJ2-7, the CDR3 gives the full variable domain: DSGVTQTPKHLITATGQRVTLRCSPRSGDLSVYWYQQSLDQGLQFLIQYYNGEERAKGNILERFSAQQFPDLHSELNLSSLELGDSALYFCASSVVGGRAHEQYFGPGTRLTVT.

This clone was picked up many times. The V and J genes are TRBV19 and TRBJ1-5; 8 nucleotides match TRBD1. After removal of 7 bases from V and 3 bases from J, the junction contained 8 bases not matched to a gene. The CDR3 is 15 amino acids. Germline CDR1 LNHDA, CDR2 SQIVND (reference sequence). Here the CDR3 reads CASIEDRAPNQPQHF. CDR3 nucleotides: TGTGCCAGTATTGAGGACAGGGCCCCCAATCAGCCCCAGCATTTT.

This clone was detected ten times or more. The CDR3 here is CASSSLGTGASQPQHF. The CDR3, as DNA: TGTGCCAGCAGTTCTTTAGGGACAGGGGCTTCTCAGCCCCAGCATTTT. The chain couples TRBV6-5 to TRBJ1-5; 10 nucleotides match TRBD1. The junction had 9 bases not matched to a gene; V was cut back by 4 bases and J by 6 bases. Germline assignment: CDR1 MNHEY and CDR2 SVGAGI. The CDR3 has 16 residues.

V usage is TRBV4-1 and J usage is TRBJ1-2, with a tentative D call TRBD1 (5 bases). The germline V gene has CDR1 MGHRA and CDR2 YSYEKL. The length of the CDR3 is 16 residues. V lost 1 base to trimming and J lost 4 bases, with 16 bases between them. The CDR3 spells CASSQGGVSAFYGYTF. In DNA, the CDR3 is TGCGCCAGCAGCCAAGGGGGGGTATCGGCCTTCTATGGCTACACCTTC.

This clone turned up a few times. CDR3 bases: TGTGCCAGCAGTCCCGGGACAGGGAACTATGGCTACACCTTC. This gives the protein CASSPGTGNYGYTF. The rearrangement uses TRBV2 and TRBJ1-2; 9 bases line up with TRBD1. Losses at the gene ends were 5 bases for V and 2 bases for J; bases not matched to a gene: 3. In germline, CDR1 is SNHLY, CDR2 FYNNEI. The CDR3 consists of 14 residues.

This clone was observed many times. The V and J genes are TRBV7-8 and TRBJ2-7, with D possibly matching TRBD2 (6 bases). The CDR3 extends over 15 amino acids. Trimming removed 5 bases from V and 3 bases from J, with 17 bases in between. From germline, CDR1 is SGHVS and CDR2 FQNEAQ. The CDR3 region has the DNA TGTGCCAGCAGCCTTGCCTTGGGCGGGGACTACGAGCAGTACTTC. The encoded protein is CASSLALGGDYEQYF.

This clone was seen only a few times. J is TRBJ2-1 and V is TRBV28, with D possibly being TRBD1 (6 bases). The CDR3 covers 15 residues. CDR1 is MDHEN, CDR2 SYDVKM, per germline. Trimming removed 6 bases at V and 1 base at J, with 13 bases between. CDR3 bases: TGTGCCAGCAGCCGTGTCAGGGGTTCCTACAATGAGCAGTTCTTC. Translated: CASSRVRGSYNEQFF.

The rearrangement joins TRBV29-1 to TRBJ2-7, with TRBD1 identical over 8 bases. The trim removed 7 bases at V and 5 bases at J, leaving 7 bases unmatched. The CDR3 contains 12 residues. The germline gives CDR1 SQVTM, CDR2 ANQGSEA. The CDR3 DNA is TGCAGCGCGCACAGGGGGTCTAACGAGCAGTACTTC. Translated, it gives CSAHRGSNEQYF.

Many counts were recorded for this clone. This CDR3 is CASSPGRSEQYF. The CDR3 nucleotides are TGTGCCAGCTCACCGGGGAGGAGCGAGCAGTACTTC. V is TRBV18 and J is TRBJ2-7, with D possibly matching TRBD2 (6 bases). Germline assignment: CDR1 KGHSH and CDR2 LQKENI. V dropped 3 bases and J dropped 6 bases, with 9 bases sitting between them. The CDR3 is made up of 12 amino acids.

This clone was counted ten times or more. CDR3 bases: TGTGCCAGCAGCTTAGCGGGGGGGCTGACCGGGGAGCTGTTTTTT. This sequence encodes CASSLAGGLTGELFF. The chain is built from TRBV11-3 and TRBJ2-2; 8 positions agree with TRBD2. After removal of 1 base from V and 5 bases from J, the junction contained 3 bases not matched to a gene. CDR1 is SGHNT and CDR2 is YENEEA in the germline V gene. This CDR3 contains 15 residues.

This clone was observed a few times. V gene TRBV9 combines with J gene TRBJ2-7; 7 bases match TRBD1. The germline V gene has CDR1 SGDLS and CDR2 YYNGEE. J gave up 2 bases and V 4 bases, and 6 bases lay outside the gene matches. The CDR3 consists of 14 residues. Written as DNA, the CDR3 is TGTGCCAGCAGCATAACAGGGGTAGCCTACGAGCAGTACTTC. This translates into CASSITGVAYEQYF.

This clone appeared a few times. The chain employs TRBV5-4 and TRBJ2-5, with a weak D call TRBD1 (5 bases). Trimming took 3 bases from V and 5 from J, leaving 14 bases between them. The germline V gene has CDR1 SGHNT and CDR2 YYREEE (reference sequence). This CDR3 comprises 14 residues. This CDR3 is CASSWAAGYETQYF. Written as DNA, the CDR3 is TGTGCCAGCAGCTGGGCGGCAGGGTATGAGACCCAGTACTTC.

This clone was recorded a few times. The sample holds other DNA sequences that translate to the same CDR3. The rearrangement links TRBV5-6 to TRBJ2-2, with 9 bases lining up with TRBD2. The CDR3 extends over 16 amino acids. V was clipped by 2 bases and J by 8 bases; unmatched bases: 10. CDR1 and CDR2 from the germline V gene are SGHDT and YYEEEE. CDR3 region: CASSFGGRAVLGELFF. The CDR3 DNA follows: TGTGCCAGCAGCTTCGGCGGGAGGGCCGTTTTGGGGGAGCTGTTTTTT. Complete variable domain (other parts from reference TRBV5-6 and TRBJ2-2): DAGVTQSPTHLIKTRGQQVTLRCSPKSGHDTVSWYQQALGQGPQFIFQYYEEEERQRGNFPDRFSGHQFPNYSSELNVNALLLGDSALYLCASSFGGRAVLGELFFGEGSRLTVL.

The genes are TRBV28 and TRBJ2-1; possibly TRBD2 for D (7 bases). Deletions cut 7 bases from V and 7 bases from J, with 29 bases between. The germline V gene has CDR1 MDHEN and CDR2 SYDVKM. The CDR3 runs to 18 residues. For the CDR3, the DNA is TGTGCCAGCATCACCCCCTGGGGGGGCGTTACCGGGGGGAATGAGCAGTTCTTC. Amino acid sequence: CASITPWGGVTGGNEQFF.

In this sample, this clone turned up many times. V and J are TRBV10-3 and TRBJ2-2; TRBD2 matches at 9 bases. J lost 7 bases, V lost 4 bases, and 10 bases had no gene match. The germline CDR1 and CDR2 sequences are ENHRY and SYGVKD. The CDR3 has 16 residues. The CDR3 sequence is CAISAPKTSGNGELFF. Written as DNA, the CDR3 is TGTGCCATCAGTGCCCCGAAGACTAGCGGAAACGGGGAGCTGTTTTTT.

At least ten counts were recorded for this clone. Other DNA sequences in this specimen translate into the identical CDR3. V and J are TRBV7-2 and TRBJ1-5, with D possibly TRBD1 on 6 matching bases. Germline CDR1 SGHTA, CDR2 FQGNSA. The V gene lost 3 bases and the J gene lost 2 bases, with 11 bases spanning the gap. The CDR3 contains 15 residues. The CDR3 bases are TGTGCCAGCAGCTTGCAGGGGAGCGGCAATCAGCCCCAGCATTTT. It codes for CASSLQGSGNQPQHF.

This clone was detected ten times or more. The chain joins TRBV28 to TRBJ1-2; 9 bases are a match to TRBD1. Germline CDR1 is MDHEN and CDR2 is SYDVKM. CDR3 length: 14 amino acids. V shed 6 bases, J shed 9 bases, and the junction held 11 bases outside the gene matches. CDR3 region: CASSLRQGGRRYTF. The CDR3 nucleotides are TGTGCCAGCAGCCTTCGACAGGGGGGACGTCGCTACACCTTC.

As regards this clone: This sample includes further DNA sequences coding for the same CDR3. The CDR3 is CASSLYYTGELFF. The CDR3 nucleotides read TGTGCCAGCAGCCTCTACTATACCGGGGAGCTGTTTTTT. The chain has TRBV7-9 and TRBJ2-2; no definite D call. Trimming took off 5 bases at V and 5 bases at J, with 9 bases between the two ends. Germline V gene sequence: CDR1 SEHNR, CDR2 FQNEAQ (reference sequence). The CDR3 is 13 amino acids.

This clone occurred a few times. The chain uses TRBV9 and TRBJ1-3; D gene ambiguous. This CDR3 has 17 residues. In germline, CDR1 is SGDLS, CDR2 YYNGEE. V was shortened by 4 bases and J by 2 bases, with 19 bases between the two germline ends. CDR3 residues: CASSTALGGLAGNTIYF. As DNA, the CDR3 is TGTGCCAGCAGCACCGCTCTGGGAGGGCTTGCTGGAAACACCATATATTTT.

The sample holds a few counts of this clone. The CDR3 loop reads CSVDSPLYGYTF. The CDR3 nucleotides are TGCAGCGTTGATTCTCCCCTCTATGGCTACACCTTC. This chain links TRBV29-1 with TRBJ1-2; D is undetermined. CDR1 is SQVTM, CDR2 ANQGSEA, per germline. Trimming removed 3 bases at V and 4 bases at J, with 9 bases between. The CDR3 extends over 12 amino acids.

This clone was recorded at least ten times. The chain links TRBV5-1 to TRBJ2-7; 8 nucleotides line up with TRBD2. CDR1 is SGHRS, CDR2 YFSETQ, per germline. The V gene end was trimmed by 0 bases and the J gene end by 0 bases; junction bases not matched to a gene: 5. The CDR3 totals 16 residues. The CDR3 nucleotides read TGCGCCAGCAGCTTGGATCTAGCGGGTTCCTCCTACGAGCAGTACTTC. Amino acids: CASSLDLAGSSYEQYF.

The chain uses TRBV9 and TRBJ1-4, with 9 bases that match TRBD1. Germline V gives CDR1 SGDLS, CDR2 YYNGEE. V lost 4 bases, J lost 7 bases, and 5 bases stayed unmatched. The CDR3 is made up of 14 amino acids. CDR3 amino acids: CASSSQQGAEKLFF. In DNA form, the CDR3 reads TGTGCCAGCAGCTCTCAACAGGGGGCTGAAAAACTGTTTTTT.

This clone was counted many times. This chain joins TRBV27 and TRBJ2-1; 7 bases map to TRBD1. Germline V gives CDR1 MNHEY, CDR2 SMNVEV (reference sequence). This CDR3 is built from 13 residues. Trimming cost V 6 bases and J 5 bases; bases outside gene matches: 4. In nucleotides, the CDR3 is TGTGCCAGCAGATACACAGGGGACAATGAGCAGTTCTTC. Translation gives CASRYTGDNEQFF.

This clone came up a few times. The chain has TRBV5-3 and TRBJ2-3; the D is unclear. TRBV5-3 belongs to the ORF category, with a function that is uncertain. V was cut by 4 bases and J by 0 bases, with 6 bases left in between. This CDR3 spans 13 amino acids. CDR3 DNA: TGTGCCAGAAGCGTGACTAGCACAGATACGCAGTATTTT. Residues: CARSVTSTDTQYF.

This clone has at least ten counts. This chain connects TRBV5-1 to TRBJ2-4, with 9 bases aligning to TRBD1. CDR1 is SGHRS and CDR2 is YFSETQ in the germline V gene. This CDR3 is built from 15 residues. J was trimmed by 7 bases and V by 3 bases; bases with no gene match: 8. The CDR3 sequence is CASSWGGQGANIQYF. For the CDR3, the DNA is TGCGCCAGCAGCTGGGGGGGACAGGGAGCGAACATTCAGTACTTC.

This clone was seen at least ten times. This rearrangement joins TRBV7-9 to TRBJ2-1; D unresolved. CDR1 is SEHNR, CDR2 FQNEAQ, per germline (reference sequence). The CDR3 covers 13 residues. V lost 5 bases to trimming and J lost 5 bases, with 10 bases between them. CDR3 loop: CASSPDWNNEQFF. CDR3 nucleotides: TGTGCCAGCAGCCCCGACTGGAACAATGAGCAGTTCTTC. The whole variable domain, filled in from reference TRBV7-9 and TRBJ2-1, reads DTGVSQNPRHKITKRGQNVTFRCDPISEHNRLYWYRQTLGQGPEFLTYFQNEAQLEKSRLLSDRFSAERPKGSFSTLEIQRTEQGDSAMYLCASSPDWNNEQFFGPGTRLTVL.

This clone has at least ten counts. V is TRBV5-4 and J is TRBJ2-7; 7 bases map to TRBD1. In germline, CDR1 is SGHNT, CDR2 YYREEE (reference sequence). The CDR3 runs 13 residues. The V segment lost 2 bases and the J segment 2 bases; nucleotides outside the gene matches: 1. Written as DNA, the CDR3 is TGTGCCAGCAGCTTAGACAGGGCCTACGAGCAGTACTTC. This gives the protein CASSLDRAYEQYF.

There are many counts of this clone. The chain combines TRBV28 with TRBJ2-2, with 8 nucleotides matching TRBD2. This CDR3 comprises 14 residues. Germline-derived CDR1 and CDR2 are MDHEN and SYDVKM. The V gene end was trimmed by 7 bases and the J gene end by 7 bases; junction bases not matched to a gene: 8. CDR3: CASTPSGGNGELFF. The CDR3 region has the DNA TGTGCCAGCACCCCTTCGGGGGGGAACGGGGAGCTGTTTTTT. Full variable domain (rest looked up from reference TRBV28 and TRBJ2-2): DVKVTQSSRYLVKRTGEKVFLECVQDMDHENMFWYRQDPGLGLRLIYFSYDVKMKEKGDIPEGYSVSREKKERFSLILESASTNQTSMYLCASTPSGGNGELFFGEGSRLTVL.

This clone was observed many times. V gene TRBV19 combines with J gene TRBJ1-2, with unresolved D. The V and J ends lost 1 base and 4 bases respectively, with 7 bases between them. The CDR3 has 13 residues. The germline CDR1 and CDR2 sequences are LNHDA and SQIVND (reference sequence). The CDR3 DNA follows: TGTGCCAGTAGTATAGCCTCAGGCTATGGCTACACCTTC. It translates to CASSIASGYGYTF.